The 25 T cell receptor beta chains reported below all come from one sample, sequenced in a study of control samples from healthy donors and cancer patients. The protocol was immunoSEQ multiplex PCR, while the TCRdb copy is restricted to in-frame clones and leaves out a portion. This table holds 140,000 or so clones, about 94% found once. The sequenced sample was PBMCs. The receptors originated from a man aged 60 to 75 with colorectal cancer.

V and J are TRBV5-8 and TRBJ2-6; D not resolved. This CDR3 has 17 residues. Germline V gives CDR1 SGHTS, CDR2 YDEGEE. The V gene lost 2 bases and the J gene lost 0 bases, with 12 bases spanning the gap. As DNA, the CDR3 is TGTGCCAGCAGCTTATTGTCACAGTCCTCTGGGGCCAACGTCCTGACTTTC. The encoded protein is CASSLLSQSSGANVLTF.

This clone was observed once. This chain connects TRBV30 to TRBJ1-6, with 7 bases fitting TRBD1. The germline gives CDR1 GTSNPN, CDR2 SVGIG (reference sequence). This CDR3 comprises 15 residues. Trimming removed 0 bases from V and 5 bases from J; junction bases left unmatched: 4. CDR3 loop: CAWSVLQGNNSPLHF. In DNA form, the CDR3 reads TGTGCCTGGAGTGTGTTACAGGGGAATAATTCACCCCTCCACTTT.

The chain uses TRBV5-4 and TRBJ1-6; D possibly corresponds to TRBD1 (5 bases). The germline V and J ends were trimmed by 4 bases and 8 bases, with 10 bases remaining between them. The CDR3 loop spans 13 amino acids. Germline V gene data show CDR1 as SGHNT and CDR2 as YYREEE (reference sequence). CDR3 region: CASSRGGDSPLHF. In DNA form, the CDR3 reads TGTGCCAGCAGCCGGGGGGGGGATTCACCCCTCCACTTT.

The chain carries TRBV12-3 or TRBV12-4 and TRBJ1-1, with a possible D match to TRBD1 (5 bases). The germline V and J ends were trimmed by 6 bases and 1 base, with 9 bases remaining between them. The CDR3 covers 13 residues. In DNA, the CDR3 is TGTGCCAGCAGCGGGGCGGGGAACACTGAAGCTTTCTTT. Encoded protein: CASSGAGNTEAFF.

This clone was seen only once. V and J are TRBV5-1 and TRBJ2-3, with 9 bases aligning to TRBD1. Germline assignment: CDR1 SGHRS and CDR2 YFSETQ. With 0 bases clipped from V and 3 bases from J, the junction kept 2 bases outside the gene matches. This CDR3 spans 15 amino acids. The CDR3 region is CASSLGDRVTDTQYF. As DNA, the CDR3 is TGCGCCAGCAGCTTGGGGGACAGGGTAACAGATACGCAGTATTTT.

This chain connects TRBV6-2 or TRBV6-3 to TRBJ2-3; D remains unclear. Trimming cost V 2 bases and J 7 bases, with 7 bases left between them. The CDR3 spans 12 residues. Germline CDR1 is MNHEY and CDR2 is SVGEGT. CDR3 nucleotide sequence: TGTGCCAGCAGTTACCGGGTTTATACGCAGTATTTT. It specifies CASSYRVYTQYF.

The chain has TRBV3-1 (or the pseudogene TRBV3-2) and TRBJ2-3, with D possibly being TRBD1 (5 bases). The CDR3 has 16 amino acids. The V gene lost 1 base and the J gene lost 0 bases, with 11 bases spanning the gap. In germline, CDR1 is LGHDT, CDR2 YNNKEL (reference sequence). In DNA form, the CDR3 reads TGTGCCAGCAGCCAAGCCTCGACAGCTAGCACAGATACGCAGTATTTT. This translates into CASSQASTASTDTQYF.

In its sample, this clone was seen once. The gene calls are TRBV7-2 and TRBJ1-5; no firm D call. The V gene lost 3 bases and the J gene lost 0 bases, with 3 bases spanning the gap. The V gene's germline CDR1 is SGHTA and CDR2 FQGNSA. CDR3 size: 13 residues. The CDR3, as DNA: TGTGCCAGCAGCTTGGCTAGCAATCAGCCCCAGCATTTT. Translating gives CASSLASNQPQHF.

This sequence joins TRBV2 and TRBJ1-1; 7 bases agree with TRBD1. J gave up 0 bases and V 7 bases, and 5 bases lay outside the gene matches. CDR3 length: 14 residues. Germline V gene data show CDR1 as SNHLY and CDR2 as FYNNEI. The CDR3 DNA reads TGTGCCAGCACCTTACAGGGGATGAACACTGAAGCTTTCTTT. Residues: CASTLQGMNTEAFF.

The CDR3 sequence: CASSDYKNTGELFF. The CDR3 region has the DNA TGTGCCAGCAGTGATTACAAAAACACCGGGGAGCTGTTTTTT. The J gene is TRBJ2-2, the V gene TRBV6-4; D call uncertain. The V end was cut by 3 bases, the J end by 2 bases, with 7 bases between. Looked up from germline, CDR1 is MRHNA and CDR2 is SNTAGT. The CDR3 loop spans 14 amino acids.

The V gene is TRBV19, the J gene TRBJ1-1, with D perhaps matching TRBD1 (5 bases). Germline assignment: CDR1 LNHDA and CDR2 SQIVND (reference sequence). With 7 bases removed from V and 5 bases from J, the gap between germline ends came to 14 bases. There are 13 residues in the CDR3. CDR3 DNA: TGTGCCAGTACCTTCCGGGGCGAGACTGAAGCTTTCTTT. As protein: CASTFRGETEAFF. Full variable domain (remainder filled in from reference TRBV19 and TRBJ1-1): DGGITQSPKYLFRKEGQNVTLSCEQNLNHDAMYWYRQDPGQGLRLIYYSQIVNDFQKGDIAEGYSVSREKKESFPLTVTSAQKNPTAFYLCASTFRGETEAFFGQGTRLTVV.

This chain uses TRBV12-3 or TRBV12-4 with TRBJ1-2; 7 bases line up with TRBD1. The trim removed 4 bases at V and 2 bases at J, leaving 1 base unmatched. This CDR3 region has 13 residues. The CDR3 region is CASSSTGNYGYTF. In DNA, the CDR3 is TGTGCCAGCAGTTCGACAGGGAACTATGGCTACACCTTC.

The CDR3: CATSRDRQGGTQYF. The CDR3 DNA reads TGTGCCACCAGCAGAGATCGCCAGGGGGGGACCCAGTACTTC. This chain joins TRBV15 and TRBJ2-5; possibly TRBD1 for D (7 bases). CDR1 and CDR2 from the germline V gene are LNHNV and YYDKDF (reference sequence). Trimming cost V 0 bases and J 7 bases, with 12 bases left between them. The CDR3 length is 14 residues.

This rearrangement joins TRBV10-3 to TRBJ1-4; the match to TRBD1 covers 8 bases. Germline assignment: CDR1 ENHRY and CDR2 SYGVKD. V lost 2 bases to trimming and J lost 8 bases; unmatched junction nucleotides: 7. This CDR3 has 15 amino acids. CDR3 bases: TGTGCCATCAGTGAGGCCGGACAGGGAGAAGAAAAACTGTTTTTT. This encodes CAISEAGQGEEKLFF.

The gene calls are TRBV5-4 and TRBJ1-4, with TRBD1 identical over 9 bases. The CDR3 runs 14 residues. Germline CDR1 is SGHNT and CDR2 is YYREEE (reference sequence). The V gene end was trimmed by 2 bases and the J gene end by 7 bases; junction bases not matched to a gene: 3. DNA of the CDR3: TGTGCCAGCAGCTTTGGACAGGGGAGTGAAAAACTGTTTTTT. It yields the protein CASSFGQGSEKLFF.

V is TRBV7-9 and J is TRBJ1-2; D call uncertain. The CDR3 is 14 amino acids. V was shortened by 4 bases and J by 7 bases, with 16 bases between the two germline ends. The V gene's germline CDR1 is SEHNR and CDR2 FQNEAQ (reference sequence). In nucleotides, the CDR3 is TGTGCCAGCAGCTCAACGCTAGGGATCGGTGGCTACACCTTC. Translation: CASSSTLGIGGYTF. The whole variable domain, remainder taken from reference TRBV7-9 and TRBJ1-2, is DTGVSQNPRHKITKRGQNVTFRCDPISEHNRLYWYRQTLGQGPEFLTYFQNEAQLEKSRLLSDRFSAERPKGSFSTLEIQRTEQGDSAMYLCASSSTLGIGGYTFGSGTRLTVV.

This chain connects TRBV7-2 to TRBJ2-1; 9 bases match TRBD1. This CDR3 contains 15 residues. V lost 5 bases, J lost 4 bases, and 6 bases stayed unmatched. Germline V gene sequence: CDR1 SGHTA, CDR2 FQGNSA. The CDR3 spells CASSLDRGWYNEQFF. The CDR3 bases are TGTGCCAGCAGCCTAGACAGGGGGTGGTACAATGAGCAGTTCTTC.

This sequence joins TRBV4-3 and TRBJ2-7, with D hard to call. From germline, CDR1 is LGHNA and CDR2 YSLEER. The CDR3 length is 14 residues. Deletions cut 5 bases from V and 6 bases from J, with 17 bases between. CDR3 in DNA: TGCGCCAGCAGCTTAGCTGCAGGTTCTATCGAGCAGTACTTC. Its protein is CASSLAAGSIEQYF.

The V call is TRBV5-4, the J call TRBJ2-7; D is tentatively TRBD1 or TRBD2 (5 bases each). CDR1 SGHNT and CDR2 YYREEE come from the germline V gene (reference sequence). V was cut by 4 bases and J by 5 bases, with 19 bases left in between. This CDR3 is built from 15 residues. CDR3: CASSPYGTAADEQYF. CDR3 nucleotide sequence: TGTGCCAGCAGCCCCTATGGGACGGCCGCGGACGAGCAGTACTTC.

A note on this clone: One junction end disagrees with the germline gene, perhaps due to a read error. The chain is built from TRBV6-1 and TRBJ1-5; TRBD1 is a possible D gene (6 bases). Germline-derived CDR1 and CDR2 are MNHNS and SASEGT. The CDR3 contains 16 residues. The CDR3 DNA reads as TGTGCCAGCAGGGAAGACTTAGGGGGGGCGCGACAGCCCCAGCATTTT. It yields the protein CASREDLGGARQPQHF.

This rearrangement joins TRBV27 to TRBJ2-2; 8 bases agree with TRBD1. J gave up 5 bases and V 5 bases, and 7 bases lay outside the gene matches. The CDR3 is 15 residues long. Germline V gene data show CDR1 as MNHEY and CDR2 as SMNVEV (reference sequence). The CDR3 DNA follows: TGTGCCAGCAGTCCAGGGACAGGAAATACCGGGGAGCTGTTTTTT. Translated, it gives CASSPGTGNTGELFF.

The chain combines TRBV27 with TRBJ2-2, with D unclear. Deletions cut 2 bases from V and 1 base from J, with 11 bases between. CDR1 is MNHEY, CDR2 SMNVEV, per germline (reference sequence). The CDR3 totals 16 residues. CDR3 DNA sequence: TGTGCCAGCAGTTTAAGGAGCACATTGAACACCGGGGAGCTGTTTTTT. It yields the protein CASSLRSTLNTGELFF.

The chain couples TRBV19 to TRBJ2-5, with D possibly matching TRBD1 (5 bases). The CDR3 extends over 11 amino acids. V gave up 5 bases and J gave up 8 bases, with 9 bases separating them. Germline V lookup: CDR1 LNHDA, CDR2 SQIVND (reference sequence). CDR3 DNA: TGTGCCAGTAGTGTCCAGGGTACCCAGTACTTC. Translated: CASSVQGTQYF. The full variable domain, completed using reference TRBV19 and TRBJ2-5, is DGGITQSPKYLFRKEGQNVTLSCEQNLNHDAMYWYRQDPGQGLRLIYYSQIVNDFQKGDIAEGYSVSREKKESFPLTVTSAQKNPTAFYLCASSVQGTQYFGPGTRLLVL.

J is TRBJ2-3 and V is TRBV18; 8 positions match TRBD1. V was clipped by 4 bases and J by 0 bases; unmatched bases: 6. The CDR3 length is 16 residues. Germline values: CDR1 KGHSH, CDR2 LQKENI. Here the CDR3 reads CASSLTGGSSTDTQYF. The CDR3 DNA is TGTGCCAGCTCACTTACAGGGGGTTCTAGCACAGATACGCAGTATTTT.

J is TRBJ2-3 and V is TRBV11-2; D uncertain. Germline lookup yields CDR1 SGHAT and CDR2 FQNNGV. The CDR3 length is 14 residues. The V end was cut by 1 base, the J end by 2 bases, with 7 bases between. The CDR3 reads CASSLGLPTDTQYF. CDR3 bases: TGTGCCAGCAGCTTAGGGTTACCCACAGATACGCAGTATTTT. The variable domain in full, with the rest retrieved from reference TRBV11-2 and TRBJ2-3, is EAGVAQSPRYKIIEKRQSVAFWCNPISGHATLYWYQQILGQGPKLLIQFQNNGVVDDSQLPKDRFSAERLKGVDSTLKIQPAKLEDSAVYLCASSLGLPTDTQYFGPGTRLTVL.